The 27 T cell receptor beta chains reported below all come from one sample, sequenced in a study of blood T cell repertoires in COVID-19. Only in-frame clones appear in the TCRdb table, and some are missing; sequencing was by immunoSEQ multiplex PCR. The sample lists some 190,000 clones; 82% were seen once. The specimen was peripheral blood. Source of these receptors: an older woman with COVID-19, enrolled during active disease.

As concerns this clone: The identical CDR3 is also encoded by other nucleotide sequences in the sample. The V and J genes are TRBV7-9 and TRBJ2-5; 13 positions match TRBD2. V shed 1 base, J shed 4 bases, and the junction held 3 bases outside the gene matches. There are 16 residues in the CDR3. The V gene's germline CDR1 is SEHNR and CDR2 FQNEAQ (reference sequence). The CDR3 DNA reads as TGTGCCAGCAGCTTAGGCACTAGCGGGAGGGCAGAGACCCAGTACTTC. Translated: CASSLGTSGRAETQYF.

This chain links TRBV18 with TRBJ1-6, with 10 bases that match TRBD1. The CDR3 extends over 14 amino acids. The junction had 8 bases not matched to a gene; V was cut back by 4 bases and J by 14 bases. CDR1 and CDR2 (germline): KGHSH, LQKENI. This CDR3 is CASSLGQGELALHF. The CDR3 coding sequence is TGTGCCAGCTCACTTGGACAGGGGGAACTGGCCCTCCACTTT.

The J gene is TRBJ2-7, the V gene TRBV10-2; tentative D call: TRBD2 (6 bases). CDR3 length: 14 residues. Germline V lookup: CDR1 WSHSY, CDR2 SAAADI. V dropped 6 bases and J dropped 6 bases, with 18 bases sitting between them. CDR3 nucleotide sequence: TGCGCCAGCAGGGAGGCTAGCGCTGCTGGCGAGCAGTACGTC. Translation: CASREASAAGEQYV.

This chain joins TRBV5-1 and TRBJ2-7, with D maybe TRBD2 (7 bases). Deletions cut 1 base from V and 7 bases from J, with 27 bases between. This CDR3 contains 18 residues. Germline-derived CDR1 and CDR2 are SGHRS and YFSETQ. CDR3 sequence: CASSLRPSGGGFLNEQYF. CDR3 sequence (DNA): TGCGCCAGCAGCTTGAGGCCTTCTGGCGGGGGCTTTCTAAATGAGCAGTACTTC.

This clone turned up a few times. The chain links TRBV6-5 to TRBJ2-1; D ambiguous. V lost 6 bases and J 8 bases, leaving 17 bases between the germline ends. The CDR3 totals 14 residues. Germline CDR1 is MNHEY and CDR2 is SVGAGI. Here the CDR3 DNA reads TGTGCCAGCAGGGGCAGGCACCCAAGTGATGAGCAGTTCTTC. The encoded protein is CASRGRHPSDEQFF.

This chain uses TRBV11-2 with TRBJ2-2, with a tentative D call TRBD2 (5 bases). Germline loops: CDR1 SGHAT, CDR2 FQNNGV. This CDR3 comprises 17 residues. Trimming cost V 4 bases and J 5 bases, with 20 bases left between them. The CDR3 sequence is CASSSEGSHPGTGELFF. The CDR3 DNA reads TGTGCCAGCAGCTCAGAGGGCTCCCACCCGGGAACCGGGGAGCTGTTTTTT.

This clone was found a few times. J is TRBJ2-1 and V is TRBV19, with D perhaps TRBD2 (7 bases). Germline CDR1 is LNHDA and CDR2 is SQIVND (reference sequence). The CDR3 is 16 residues long. Trimming cost V 1 base and J 10 bases, with 20 bases left between them. In nucleotides, the CDR3 is TGTGCCAGTAGTATAGTGGCGGGGGCCCACGGTCTGGAGCAGTTCTTC. Amino acid sequence: CASSIVAGAHGLEQFF.

V and J are TRBV23-1 and TRBJ2-1; 9 bases fit TRBD1. TRBV23-1 is designated an ORF whose function remains uncertain. Losses at the gene ends were 4 bases for V and 4 bases for J; bases not matched to a gene: 5. This CDR3 has 15 amino acids. CDR3 loop: CASSPRDREYNEQFF. In DNA form, the CDR3 reads TGCGCCAGCAGTCCTCGGGACAGGGAGTACAATGAGCAGTTCTTC.

The chain couples TRBV30 to TRBJ1-2; D might be TRBD1 (6 bases). CDR1 and CDR2 (germline): GTSNPN, SVGIG (reference sequence). This CDR3 is 14 amino acids long. V lost 4 bases to trimming and J lost 4 bases, with 16 bases between them. CDR3 residues: CAWNTGYKPYGYTF. The CDR3 coding sequence is TGTGCCTGGAACACAGGGTATAAACCCTATGGCTACACCTTC.

The chain combines TRBV29-1 with TRBJ2-1; 7 nucleotides align to TRBD2. This CDR3 contains 14 residues. Germline values: CDR1 SQVTM, CDR2 ANQGSEA. The V segment lost 3 bases and the J segment 6 bases; nucleotides outside the gene matches: 8. CDR3 sequence: CSVDRAGVPNEQFF. CDR3 DNA: TGCAGCGTTGACAGGGCGGGAGTCCCCAATGAGCAGTTCTTC.

This chain connects TRBV7-9 to TRBJ2-1, with 8 positions matching TRBD1. Germline V gene lookup returns CDR1 SEHNR and CDR2 FQNEAQ (reference sequence). The V segment lost 2 bases and the J segment 0 bases; nucleotides outside the gene matches: 12. This CDR3 is 19 amino acids long. CDR3 DNA: TGTGCCAGCAGCTTATTTTCCTGGACAGGGAAAGTCTCCTACAATGAGCAGTTCTTC. Encoded protein: CASSLFSWTGKVSYNEQFF. The entire variable domain, with the rest obtained from reference TRBV7-9 and TRBJ2-1, is as follows: DTGVSQNPRHKITKRGQNVTFRCDPISEHNRLYWYRQTLGQGPEFLTYFQNEAQLEKSRLLSDRFSAERPKGSFSTLEIQRTEQGDSAMYLCASSLFSWTGKVSYNEQFFGPGTRLTVL.

This clone was detected a few times. In the same sample, other DNA sequences code for this CDR3. V usage is TRBV7-2 and J usage is TRBJ1-1, with TRBD1 matching over 7 bases. The CDR3 runs 15 residues. The germline V gene encodes CDR1 SGHTA and CDR2 FQGNSA. V shed 1 base, J shed 2 bases, and the junction held 4 bases outside the gene matches. The CDR3 loop reads CASSLGDRLNTEAFF. The CDR3 DNA is TGTGCCAGCAGCTTAGGGGACAGACTTAACACTGAAGCTTTCTTT. Variable domain in full (rest from reference TRBV7-2 and TRBJ1-1): GAGVSQSPSNKVTEKGKDVELRCDPISGHTALYWYRQSLGQGLEFLIYFQGNSAPDKSGLPSDRFSAERTGGSVSTLTIQRTQQEDSAVYLCASSLGDRLNTEAFFGQGTRLTVV.

J is TRBJ1-1 and V is TRBV6-5; 7 positions agree with TRBD1. Germline values: CDR1 MNHEY, CDR2 SVGAGI. V lost 6 bases and J lost 8; bases outside the gene matches: 6. CDR3 length: 12 residues. The CDR3 DNA reads TGTGCCAGCAGCCGACAGGGTAGGGAAGCTTTCTTT. It codes for CASSRQGREAFF.

The V gene is TRBV6-1, the J gene TRBJ2-2, with 7 nucleotides matching TRBD1. Germline values: CDR1 MNHNS, CDR2 SASEGT. CDR3 size: 16 residues. V shed 2 bases, J shed 4 bases, and the junction held 7 bases outside the gene matches. The CDR3 bases are TGTGCCAGCAGTGAACAAAAGGGGGCGGGCACCGGGGAGCTGTTTTTT. Translated: CASSEQKGAGTGELFF.

V is TRBV28 and J is TRBJ1-1; 9 positions match TRBD1. The ends lost 6 bases at V and 8 bases at J; junction bases unmatched: 4. The germline V gene has CDR1 MDHEN and CDR2 SYDVKM. There are 12 residues in the CDR3. The DNA of the CDR3 is TGTGCCAGCAGCGACGGGACAGGGGAAGCTTTCTTT. This translates into CASSDGTGEAFF.

This clone was observed a few times. CDR3 nucleotides: TGTGCCAGCAGCTTACTAGCGGGGGGCGGGGATGAGCAGTTCTTC. Its translation is CASSLLAGGGDEQFF. The chain carries TRBV5-4 and TRBJ2-1, with TRBD2 identical over 12 bases. From germline, CDR1 is SGHNT and CDR2 YYREEE (reference sequence). The CDR3 is made up of 15 amino acids. Trimming took 2 bases from V and 8 from J; bases not matched to a gene: 5.

The rearrangement links TRBV5-4 to TRBJ1-2; D is ambiguous. Germline V lookup: CDR1 SGHNT, CDR2 YYREEE (reference sequence). The V end was cut by 1 base, the J end by 5 bases, with 6 bases between. The length of the CDR3 is 12 residues. The CDR3 here is CASSLLLYGYTF. DNA for the CDR3: TGTGCCAGCAGCTTGCTGCTATATGGCTACACCTTC.

The chain couples TRBV7-2 to TRBJ1-6, with 11 bases identical to TRBD1. This CDR3 is 15 amino acids long. V was clipped by 0 bases and J by 9 bases; unmatched bases: 1. Germline V gene lookup returns CDR1 SGHTA and CDR2 FQGNSA. The chain's CDR3 is CASSLAGTGGSPLHF. The CDR3 coding sequence is TGTGCCAGCAGCTTAGCCGGGACAGGGGGTTCACCCCTCCACTTT.

This clone showed up just a few times. The chain has TRBV28 and TRBJ2-7; D may be TRBD2 (6 bases). V was trimmed by 1 base and J by 7 bases, leaving 11 bases between them. The CDR3 spans 13 residues. Germline V gene lookup returns CDR1 MDHEN and CDR2 SYDVKM. The CDR3 sequence is CASSLSGLREQYF. The CDR3 region has the DNA TGTGCCAGCAGTTTATCGGGACTTAGGGAGCAGTACTTC.

This rearrangement joins TRBV15 to TRBJ1-6; 10 bases are shared with TRBD1. In germline, CDR1 is LNHNV, CDR2 YYDKDF (reference sequence). V lost 6 bases to trimming and J lost 12 bases; unmatched junction nucleotides: 11. The CDR3 loop spans 15 amino acids. CDR3 nucleotides: TGTGCCACCAGAAGCTCGGGACAGGGGACAGAACCCCTCCACTTT. The encoded protein is CATRSSGQGTEPLHF.

V is TRBV27 and J is TRBJ1-1; D not resolved. The CDR3 contains 15 residues. The germline V gene encodes CDR1 MNHEY and CDR2 SMNVEV (reference sequence). Trimming stripped 6 bases from V and 9 bases from J, with 23 bases between. The CDR3 DNA reads as TGTGCCAGCAGCCCCCATCAGGAATACCGGTCCCAAGCTTTCTTT. Its translation: CASSPHQEYRSQAFF.

The chain recombines TRBV3-1 (or the pseudogene TRBV3-2) with TRBJ1-2; 9 bases map to TRBD1. Trimming took 10 bases from V and 6 from J; bases not matched to a gene: 9. CDR3 length: 13 residues. Looked up from germline, CDR1 is LGHDT and CDR2 is YNNKEL (reference sequence). CDR3 DNA sequence: TGTGCCACTCGACAGGGGGGAGATAATGGCTACACCTTC. Translated: CATRQGGDNGYTF.

This chain uses TRBV28 with TRBJ1-1; a weak D match, TRBD1 (5 bases). Trimming left V 5 bases short and J 6 bases short, with 13 bases between. The germline gives CDR1 MDHEN, CDR2 SYDVKM. This CDR3 spans 13 amino acids. CDR3 nucleotides: TGTGCCAGCAGTGTGACAGTCAGGGCTGAAGCTTTCTTT. Protein: CASSVTVRAEAFF.

By sample fraction, this clone is medium-sized. This chain joins TRBV5-8 and TRBJ2-1; D unresolved. The germline V gene has CDR1 SGHTS and CDR2 YDEGEE. V was shortened by 1 base and J by 4 bases, with 6 bases between the two germline ends. The CDR3 contains 13 residues. The CDR3 nucleotides read TGTGCCAGCAGCTTGTGGCAGTACAATGAGCAGTTCTTC. Translation gives CASSLWQYNEQFF.

J is TRBJ2-7 and V is TRBV28, with TRBD1 matching 8 bases. Trimming cost V 5 bases and J 0 bases; bases outside gene matches: 3. CDR3 length: 14 residues. The germline gives CDR1 MDHEN, CDR2 SYDVKM. The CDR3 reads CASSGTGGSYEQYF. The CDR3 bases are TGTGCCAGCAGTGGTACAGGGGGCTCCTACGAGCAGTACTTC.

The CDR3 protein is CASRRDRGLNQPQHF. The CDR3 DNA reads as TGTGCCAGCAGGCGAGACAGGGGGTTGAATCAGCCCCAGCATTTT. V and J are TRBV28 and TRBJ1-5; TRBD1 matches at 9 bases. Germline values: CDR1 MDHEN, CDR2 SYDVKM. The CDR3 contains 15 residues. J lost 4 bases, V lost 6 bases, and 7 bases had no gene match. Drawing the rest from reference TRBV28 and TRBJ1-5, the complete variable domain is DVKVTQSSRYLVKRTGEKVFLECVQDMDHENMFWYRQDPGLGLRLIYFSYDVKMKEKGDIPEGYSVSREKKERFSLILESASTNQTSMYLCASRRDRGLNQPQHFGDGTRLSIL.

V usage is TRBV29-1 and J usage is TRBJ2-1, with TRBD1 as a possible D gene (6 bases). Trimming took 4 bases from V and 6 from J, leaving 13 bases between them. CDR3 length: 13 residues. Germline V gene lookup returns CDR1 SQVTM and CDR2 ANQGSEA. The DNA for the CDR3 is TGCAGCGTTGTTGTGGGGGCGGTCAATGAGCAGTTCTTC. It codes for CSVVVGAVNEQFF.